These T cell receptor beta chains were read from a single sample in a study of CD8 T cells in Susac syndrome. TCRdb processed the immunoSEQ multiplex PCR reads anew with MiXCR; each CDR3 protein has one entry. Of roughly 200,000 distinct CDR3 sequences in the sample, around 93% are singletons; the top ten hold 0.082%. The sequencing input was CD4+ T cells from PBMCs. All receptors derive from a human donor with multiple sclerosis. Both conserved end residues are trimmed from each CDR3.

J gene: TRBJ2-5; V gene: TRBV15; CDR3 protein: ATSRGGQPLETQY
J gene: TRBJ2-1; V gene: TRBV5-1; CDR3 protein: ASSSTGASSYNEQF
J gene: TRBJ2-1; V gene: TRBV4-2; CDR3 protein: ASSQSHRGRMLNEQF
J gene: TRBJ1-5; V gene: TRBV20-1; CDR3 protein: SASGGLISRNQPQH
J gene: TRBJ2-5; V gene: TRBV20-1; CDR3 protein: SASQDQETQY
J gene: TRBJ2-3; V gene: TRBV9; CDR3 protein: ASSGDRGSTDTQY
J gene: TRBJ1-1; V gene: TRBV6-5; CDR3 protein: ASSYSTGLKGKS
J gene: TRBJ1-2; V gene: TRBV13; CDR3 protein: ASSPRTANYGYT
J gene: TRBJ2-3; V gene: TRBV29-1; CDR3 protein: SATGFEDTQY
J gene: TRBJ2-1; V gene: TRBV20-1; CDR3 protein: SARDRRGEQF
J gene: TRBJ2-7; V gene: TRBV3-1; CDR3 protein: ASSSRSAGDYEQY
J gene: TRBJ2-7; V gene: TRBV15; CDR3 protein: ATSREDRGGQY
J gene: TRBJ2-3; V gene: TRBV20-1; CDR3 protein: SARDPTTKADTQY
J gene: TRBJ2-3; V gene: TRBV29-1; CDR3 protein: SVGTLTTGRSTDTQY
J gene: TRBJ2-3; V gene: TRBV12-3/TRBV12-4; CDR3 protein: ASTLGGSTDTQY
J gene: TRBJ1-5; V gene: TRBV20-1; CDR3 protein: SATGGPNQPQH
J gene: TRBJ1-4; V gene: TRBV9; CDR3 protein: ASSYDPSRGAEKLF
J gene: TRBJ2-5; V gene: TRBV5-1; CDR3 protein: ASSLEGTQY
J gene: TRBJ2-5; V gene: TRBV13; CDR3 protein: ASSTSTSTQETQY
J gene: TRBJ1-2; V gene: TRBV12-3/TRBV12-4; CDR3 protein: ASTRDYGYT
J gene: TRBJ2-1; V gene: TRBV25-1; CDR3 protein: ASSERGLSSYNEQF
J gene: TRBJ2-7; V gene: TRBV6-5; CDR3 protein: ASSYATRGPYSYEQY
J gene: TRBJ1-6; V gene: TRBV4-2; CDR3 protein: ASSQVDRDNSPLH
J gene: TRBJ1-5; V gene: TRBV1; CDR3 protein: TSRYPGVGGNQPQH
J gene: TRBJ2-7; V gene: TRBV20-1; CDR3 protein: SASSLGEKQY
J gene: TRBJ1-2; V gene: TRBV29-1; CDR3 protein: SVEEGNGYT
J gene: TRBJ2-4; V gene: TRBV23-1; CDR3 protein: ASSQSGKGIAKNIQY
J gene: TRBJ1-5; V gene: TRBV2; CDR3 protein: ASRTGQGAQPQH
J gene: TRBJ2-1; V gene: TRBV24-1; CDR3 protein: ATSDSSGGVYEQF
J gene: TRBJ2-2; V gene: TRBV30; CDR3 protein: ACIGGKMRTGELF
J gene: TRBJ1-3; V gene: TRBV20-1; CDR3 protein: SASVDGENTIY
J gene: TRBJ1-6; V gene: TRBV3-1; CDR3 protein: ASSQDPGQGNSPLH
J gene: TRBJ1-6; V gene: TRBV20-1; CDR3 protein: AGMPDPNSPLH
J gene: TRBJ1-2; V gene: TRBV23-1; CDR3 protein: ARTTGVVHWGYT
J gene: TRBJ2-7; V gene: TRBV2; CDR3 protein: ASSFLTGAYEQY
J gene: TRBJ2-2; V gene: TRBV9; CDR3 protein: ASAGPTNTGELF
J gene: TRBJ2-7; V gene: TRBV5-6; CDR3 protein: ASSLAITRHYEQY
J gene: TRBJ1-1; V gene: TRBV6-5; CDR3 protein: ASSYGLQAF
J gene: TRBJ1-1; V gene: TRBV30; CDR3 protein: AWNPSSHNTEAF
J gene: TRBJ2-3; V gene: TRBV20-1; CDR3 protein: SAREGSGTQY
J gene: TRBJ1-6; V gene: TRBV11-2; CDR3 protein: ASSLDNNSPLH
J gene: TRBJ1-3; V gene: TRBV5-6; CDR3 protein: ASSSLPTVGFRSGNTIY
J gene: TRBJ1-2; V gene: TRBV10-3; CDR3 protein: AISGVQQGSTMYGYT
J gene: TRBJ2-3; V gene: TRBV20-1; CDR3 protein: SAKAGSTDTQY
J gene: TRBJ2-1; V gene: TRBV3-1; CDR3 protein: ASSIRVNEQF
J gene: TRBJ2-1; V gene: TRBV9; CDR3 protein: ASSVGLTGTLFSSYNEQF